This entry is about one T cell receptor (beta chain). Reverse transcription used about 0.45 to 1 ug RNA and random hexamers. TCRdb recomputed calls from the immunoSEQ multiplex PCR reads with MiXCR, one row per CDR3 protein. The sample lists just over 80,000 distinct CDR3 sequences, about 93% occurring once. These data come from a study of CD8 T cells in Susac syndrome. Germline V gives CDR1 LGHDT, CDR2 YNNKEL (reference sequence). There are 18 residues in the CDR3. V was pared by 4 bases and J by 0 bases, with 7 bases of the junction left unmatched. This receptor was identified in a human donor in good health. The rearrangement uses TRBV3-1 and TRBJ1-5; 12 bases fit TRBD1. The sample was CD8+ T cells from PBMCs. CDR3 residues: CASSRGTGGLYSNQPQHF. The CDR3 nucleotides are TGTGCCAGCAGCCGCGGGACAGGGGGCCTCTATAGCAATCAGCCCCAGCATTTT.